Listed below are T cell receptor beta chains from one sample, sequenced in a study of CD8 T cells in ankylosing spondylitis. One entry per CDR3 protein, called by TCRdb with MiXCR from the 5' RACE reads. The sample gives about 750,000 distinct CDR3 sequences, over 15% of which show up once; around a fifth is in the top ten. Source material: blood, either unsorted or a sorted T cell fraction (not recorded which). The receptors originated from a male donor with ankylosing spondylitis. Each CDR3 is given with its conserved first and last residue.

J gene: TRBJ2-1; V gene: TRBV5-6; CDR3 protein: CASSAHGGLYNEQFF
J gene: TRBJ2-1; V gene: TRBV11-2; CDR3 protein: CASSLVRSASYNEQFF
J gene: TRBJ1-2; V gene: TRBV27; CDR3 protein: CASSLMGGMYGYTF
J gene: TRBJ2-3; V gene: TRBV30; CDR3 protein: CAWRLAGMGDTQYF
J gene: TRBJ2-1; V gene: TRBV6-5; CDR3 protein: CASSYSVGGNEQFF
J gene: TRBJ2-1; V gene: TRBV20-1; CDR3 protein: CSVTSGTGSYNEQFF
J gene: TRBJ1-2; V gene: TRBV7-2; CDR3 protein: CASSLGDRARDYTF
J gene: TRBJ2-7; V gene: TRBV12-3/TRBV12-4; CDR3 protein: CASSPFNKWEQYF
J gene: TRBJ2-1; V gene: TRBV20-1; CDR3 protein: CSALRRTSGMGEQFF
J gene: TRBJ2-5; V gene: TRBV4-1; CDR3 protein: CASSQDRRLAGGETQYF
J gene: TRBJ1-6; V gene: TRBV12-3/TRBV12-4; CDR3 protein: CASSRGQLPNSPLHF
J gene: TRBJ2-2; V gene: TRBV24-1; CDR3 protein: CATSDHLPGELFF
J gene: TRBJ1-2; V gene: TRBV6-2/TRBV6-3; CDR3 protein: CATWTGGGYTF
J gene: TRBJ2-1; V gene: TRBV29-1; CDR3 protein: CSGGPGVMDEQFF
J gene: TRBJ2-7; V gene: TRBV20-1; CDR3 protein: CSAPPGGQDEQYF
J gene: TRBJ2-3; V gene: TRBV19; CDR3 protein: CASSILYSTDTQYF
J gene: TRBJ2-3; V gene: TRBV29-1; CDR3 protein: CSVVRGGDPTYF
J gene: TRBJ2-5; V gene: TRBV4-1; CDR3 protein: CASSQDPVAGRPQETQYF
J gene: TRBJ2-1; V gene: TRBV12-3/TRBV12-4; CDR3 protein: CASSRGLAASNEQFF
J gene: TRBJ2-1; V gene: TRBV7-2; CDR3 protein: CASSLVGTTYNEQFF
J gene: TRBJ2-3; V gene: TRBV3-1; CDR3 protein: CASSPRARPTDTQYF
J gene: TRBJ2-1; V gene: TRBV5-1; CDR3 protein: CASSLDSTGIYEQFF
J gene: TRBJ1-1; V gene: TRBV12-3/TRBV12-4; CDR3 protein: CASSKEGAGLNEAFF
J gene: TRBJ1-1; V gene: TRBV7-9; CDR3 protein: CASSRKDRGVAEAFF
J gene: TRBJ1-1; V gene: TRBV12-3/TRBV12-4; CDR3 protein: CASSKGVITEAFF
J gene: TRBJ2-1; V gene: TRBV20-1; CDR3 protein: CSADRRLGSVYNEQFF
J gene: TRBJ2-1; V gene: TRBV4-2; CDR3 protein: CASSPRERGGGYNEQFF
J gene: TRBJ2-5; V gene: TRBV12-3/TRBV12-4; CDR3 protein: CASSLSGQGRQETQYF
J gene: TRBJ1-2; V gene: TRBV29-1; CDR3 protein: CSVAPGQGALGYTF
J gene: TRBJ2-3; V gene: TRBV7-9; CDR3 protein: CASLFRGITDTQYF
J gene: TRBJ1-2; V gene: TRBV6-5; CDR3 protein: CASSYSGQRTNYGYTF
J gene: TRBJ2-1; V gene: TRBV5-1; CDR3 protein: CASSLYGGPLDEQFF
J gene: TRBJ1-1; V gene: TRBV5-1; CDR3 protein: CASSLGNRQGSTEAFF
J gene: TRBJ2-2; V gene: TRBV9; CDR3 protein: CASSVGLAVNTGELFF
J gene: TRBJ2-7; V gene: TRBV18; CDR3 protein: CASSSGIMGYEQYF
J gene: TRBJ1-2; V gene: TRBV6-1; CDR3 protein: CATSTGTNYGYTF
J gene: TRBJ2-3; V gene: TRBV30; CDR3 protein: CAWSDRGSTDTQYF
J gene: TRBJ1-3; V gene: TRBV20-1; CDR3 protein: CSAPGVSGNTIYF
J gene: TRBJ2-2; V gene: TRBV20-1; CDR3 protein: CSARLAGGATGELFF
J gene: TRBJ1-5; V gene: TRBV20-1; CDR3 protein: CSAGRGSNQPQHF
J gene: TRBJ2-1; V gene: TRBV25-1; CDR3 protein: CASSGPPELVYNEQFF
J gene: TRBJ2-2; V gene: TRBV20-1; CDR3 protein: CSARAQGAGELFF
J gene: TRBJ2-6; V gene: TRBV7-9; CDR3 protein: CASTSAGANVLTF
J gene: TRBJ1-2; V gene: TRBV7-9; CDR3 protein: CASSLGEIYGYTF
J gene: TRBJ2-3; V gene: TRBV5-1; CDR3 protein: CASSLGQGAQADTQYF
J gene: TRBJ2-7; V gene: TRBV5-4; CDR3 protein: CASSQTGTSWPEQYF
J gene: TRBJ2-7; V gene: TRBV5-1; CDR3 protein: CASSFATNYEQYF
J gene: TRBJ2-1; V gene: TRBV7-9; CDR3 protein: CASSLARGNNEQFF
J gene: TRBJ2-3; V gene: TRBV10-3; CDR3 protein: CAISERDTQYF
J gene: TRBJ1-2; V gene: TRBV11-2; CDR3 protein: CASSLGVVGFDYGYTF
J gene: TRBJ2-2; V gene: TRBV7-9; CDR3 protein: CASSRAGYLANTGELFF